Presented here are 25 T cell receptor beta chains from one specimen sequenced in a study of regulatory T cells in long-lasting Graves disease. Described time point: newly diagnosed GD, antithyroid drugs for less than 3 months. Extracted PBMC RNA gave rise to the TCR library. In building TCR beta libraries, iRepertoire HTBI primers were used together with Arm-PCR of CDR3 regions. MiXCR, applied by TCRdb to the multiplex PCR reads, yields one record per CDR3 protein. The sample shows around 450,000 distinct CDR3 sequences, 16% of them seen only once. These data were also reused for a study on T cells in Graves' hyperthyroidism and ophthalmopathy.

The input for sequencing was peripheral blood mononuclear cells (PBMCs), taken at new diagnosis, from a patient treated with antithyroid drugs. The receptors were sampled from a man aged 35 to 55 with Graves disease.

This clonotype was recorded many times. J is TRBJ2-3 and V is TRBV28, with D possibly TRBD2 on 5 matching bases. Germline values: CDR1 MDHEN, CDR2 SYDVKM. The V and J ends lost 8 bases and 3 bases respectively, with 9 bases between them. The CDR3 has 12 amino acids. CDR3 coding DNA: TGTGCCAGCGGGGAGCAGACAGATACGCAGTATTTT. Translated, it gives CASGEQTDTQYF.

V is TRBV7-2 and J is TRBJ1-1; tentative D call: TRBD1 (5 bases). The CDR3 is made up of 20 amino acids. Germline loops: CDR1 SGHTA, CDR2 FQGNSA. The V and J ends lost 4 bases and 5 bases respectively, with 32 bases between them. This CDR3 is CASSSGTLNARRRDNTEAFF. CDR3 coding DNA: TGTGCCAGCAGCTCAGGGACCCTAAACGCGAGGAGACGGGATAATACTGAAGCTTTCTTT.

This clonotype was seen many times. In nucleotides, the CDR3 is TGTGCCAGCAGCTCTTCCGGGGGCGGCAATCAGCCCCAGCATTTT. Amino acid sequence: CASSSSGGGNQPQHF. The genes are TRBV5-5 and TRBJ1-5; D is possibly TRBD1 (6 bases). The V gene lost 3 bases and the J gene lost 2 bases, with 12 bases spanning the gap. The CDR3 sequence is 15 residues long. Germline V gene sequence: CDR1 SGHKS, CDR2 YYEKEE (reference sequence).

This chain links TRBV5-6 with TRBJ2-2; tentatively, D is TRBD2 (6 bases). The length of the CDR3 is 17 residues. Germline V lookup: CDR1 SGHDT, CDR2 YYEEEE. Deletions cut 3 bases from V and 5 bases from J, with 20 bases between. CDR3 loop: CASSSYGRGGSTGELFF. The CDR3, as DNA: TGTGCCAGCAGCTCCTACGGTCGGGGAGGATCAACCGGGGAGCTGTTTTTT.

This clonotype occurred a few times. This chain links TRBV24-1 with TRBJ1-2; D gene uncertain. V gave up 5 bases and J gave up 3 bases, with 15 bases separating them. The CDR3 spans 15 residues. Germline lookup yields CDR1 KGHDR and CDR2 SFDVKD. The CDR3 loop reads CATSASSPDDYGYTF. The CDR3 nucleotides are TGTGCCACCAGTGCCTCTTCCCCGGACGACTATGGCTACACCTTC.

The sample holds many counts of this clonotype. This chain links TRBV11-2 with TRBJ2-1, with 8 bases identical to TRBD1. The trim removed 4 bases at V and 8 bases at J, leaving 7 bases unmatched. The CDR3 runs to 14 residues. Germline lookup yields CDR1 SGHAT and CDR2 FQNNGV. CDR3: CASSSLTGGHEQFF. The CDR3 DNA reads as TGTGCCAGCAGCTCCCTAACAGGGGGTCATGAGCAGTTCTTC.

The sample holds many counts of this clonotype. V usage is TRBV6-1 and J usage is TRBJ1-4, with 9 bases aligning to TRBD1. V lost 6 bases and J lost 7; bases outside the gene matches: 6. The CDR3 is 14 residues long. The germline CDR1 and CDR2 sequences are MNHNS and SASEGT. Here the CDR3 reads CASRRGTGSEKLFF. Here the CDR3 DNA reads TGTGCCAGCAGAAGAGGGACAGGGAGTGAAAAACTGTTTTTT.

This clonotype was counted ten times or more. Written as DNA, the CDR3 is TGCAGTGCTAGAGAAGGGCGGGAGTACACAGATACGCAGTATTTT. It encodes CSAREGREYTDTQYF. This sequence joins TRBV20-1 and TRBJ2-3; 7 bases agree with TRBD2. V lost 0 bases and J lost 2; bases outside the gene matches: 5. The germline CDR1 and CDR2 sequences are DFQATT and SNEGSKA (reference sequence). The CDR3 contains 15 residues.

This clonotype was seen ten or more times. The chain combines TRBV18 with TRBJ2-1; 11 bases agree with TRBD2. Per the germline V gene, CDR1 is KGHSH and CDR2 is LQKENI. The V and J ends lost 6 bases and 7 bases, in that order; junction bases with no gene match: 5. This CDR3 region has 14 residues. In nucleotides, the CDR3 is TGTGCCAGCTCCCGAATAGCGGGAGGGAATGAGCAGTTCTTC. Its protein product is CASSRIAGGNEQFF.

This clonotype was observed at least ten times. CDR3 coding DNA: TGTGCCAGCAGCTTAAAAGTGAACAATGAGCAGTTCTTC. Amino acid sequence: CASSLKVNNEQFF. This rearrangement joins TRBV7-3 to TRBJ2-1; D remains ambiguous. V was clipped by 1 base and J by 5 bases, with 6 bases between them. There are 13 residues in the CDR3. Germline V gene data show CDR1 as SGHTA and CDR2 as FQGTGA.

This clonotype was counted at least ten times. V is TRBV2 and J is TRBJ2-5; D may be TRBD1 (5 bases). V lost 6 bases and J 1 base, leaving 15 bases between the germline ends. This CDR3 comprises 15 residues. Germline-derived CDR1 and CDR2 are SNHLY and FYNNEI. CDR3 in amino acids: CASSAYRQLQETQYF. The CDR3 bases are TGTGCCAGCAGCGCGTATAGACAGCTCCAAGAGACCCAGTACTTC.

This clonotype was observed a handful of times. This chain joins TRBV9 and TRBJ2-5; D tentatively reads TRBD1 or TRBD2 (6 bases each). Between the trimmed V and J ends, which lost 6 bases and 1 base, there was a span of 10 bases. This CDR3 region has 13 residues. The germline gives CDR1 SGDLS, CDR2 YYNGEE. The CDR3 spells CASTKGGQETQYF. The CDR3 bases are TGTGCCAGCACCAAGGGGGGCCAAGAGACCCAGTACTTC.

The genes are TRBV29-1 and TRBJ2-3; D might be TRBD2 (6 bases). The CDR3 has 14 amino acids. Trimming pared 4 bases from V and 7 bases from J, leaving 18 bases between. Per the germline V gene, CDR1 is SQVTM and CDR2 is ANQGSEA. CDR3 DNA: TGCAGCGTTGGGTTGGGGCTAGGCGGGAATACGCAGTATTTT. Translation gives CSVGLGLGGNTQYF.

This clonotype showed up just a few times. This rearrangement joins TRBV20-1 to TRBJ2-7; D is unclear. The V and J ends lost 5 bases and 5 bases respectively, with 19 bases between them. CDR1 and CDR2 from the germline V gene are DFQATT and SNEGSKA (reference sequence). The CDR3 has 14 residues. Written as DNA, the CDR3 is TGCAGTGCTCGTACTAACGTCCGCCGGGACGAGCAGTACTTC. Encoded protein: CSARTNVRRDEQYF.

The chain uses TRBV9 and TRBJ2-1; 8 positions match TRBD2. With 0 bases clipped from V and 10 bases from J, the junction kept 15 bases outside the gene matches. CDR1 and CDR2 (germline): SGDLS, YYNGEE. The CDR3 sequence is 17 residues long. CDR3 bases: TGTGCCAGCAGCGTAGACCCCGTTAGCGGGATCTTAAAAGAGCAGTTCTTC. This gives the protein CASSVDPVSGILKEQFF. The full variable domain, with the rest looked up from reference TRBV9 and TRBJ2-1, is DSGVTQTPKHLITATGQRVTLRCSPRSGDLSVYWYQQSLDQGLQFLIQYYNGEERAKGNILERFSAQQFPDLHSELNLSSLELGDSALYFCASSVDPVSGILKEQFFGPGTRLTVL.

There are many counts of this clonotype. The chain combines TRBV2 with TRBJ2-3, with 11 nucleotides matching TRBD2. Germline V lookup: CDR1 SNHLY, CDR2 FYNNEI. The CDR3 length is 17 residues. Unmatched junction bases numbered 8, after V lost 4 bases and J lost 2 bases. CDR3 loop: CASSGPLLAGATDTQYF. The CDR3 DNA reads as TGTGCCAGCAGTGGACCCTTACTAGCGGGGGCCACAGATACGCAGTATTTT. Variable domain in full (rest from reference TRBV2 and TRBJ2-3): EPEVTQTPSHQVTQMGQEVILRCVPISNHLYFYWYRQILGQKVEFLVSFYNNEISEKSEIFDDQFSVERPDGSNFTLKIRSTKLEDSAMYFCASSGPLLAGATDTQYFGPGTRLTVL.

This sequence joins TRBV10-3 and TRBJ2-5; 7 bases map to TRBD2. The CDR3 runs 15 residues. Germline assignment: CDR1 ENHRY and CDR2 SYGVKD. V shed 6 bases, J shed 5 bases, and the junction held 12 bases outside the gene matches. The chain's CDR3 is CAISGGEGHGETQYF. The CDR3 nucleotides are TGTGCCATCAGCGGTGGGGAGGGCCACGGGGAGACCCAGTACTTC.

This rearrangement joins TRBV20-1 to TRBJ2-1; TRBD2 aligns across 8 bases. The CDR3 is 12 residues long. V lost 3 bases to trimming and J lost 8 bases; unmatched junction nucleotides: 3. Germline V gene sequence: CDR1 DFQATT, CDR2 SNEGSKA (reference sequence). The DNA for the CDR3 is TGCAGTGCTAGCGGGAGGGACGATGAGCAGTTCTTC. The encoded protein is CSASGRDDEQFF.

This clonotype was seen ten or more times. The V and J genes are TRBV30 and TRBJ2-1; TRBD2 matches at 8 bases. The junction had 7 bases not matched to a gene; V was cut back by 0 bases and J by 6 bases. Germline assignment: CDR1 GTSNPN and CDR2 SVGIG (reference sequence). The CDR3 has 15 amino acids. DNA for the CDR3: TGTGCCTGGAGTGTACTAGCGGCCTCTCTCAATGAGCAGTTCTTC. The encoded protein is CAWSVLAASLNEQFF.

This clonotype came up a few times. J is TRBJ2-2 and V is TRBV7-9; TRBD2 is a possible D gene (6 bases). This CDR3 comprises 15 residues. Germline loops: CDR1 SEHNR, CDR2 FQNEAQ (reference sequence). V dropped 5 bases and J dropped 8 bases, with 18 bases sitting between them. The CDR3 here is CASSQAGSSTGELFF. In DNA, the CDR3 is TGTGCCAGCAGCCAAGCGGGTTCCTCTACGGGGGAGCTGTTTTTT.

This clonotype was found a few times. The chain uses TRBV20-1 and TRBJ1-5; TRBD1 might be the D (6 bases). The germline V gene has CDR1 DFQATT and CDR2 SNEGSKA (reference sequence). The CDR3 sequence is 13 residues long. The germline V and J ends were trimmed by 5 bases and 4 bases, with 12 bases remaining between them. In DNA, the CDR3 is TGCAGTGCTTGGGGGCGAGGGAATCAGCCCCAGCATTTT. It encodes CSAWGRGNQPQHF.

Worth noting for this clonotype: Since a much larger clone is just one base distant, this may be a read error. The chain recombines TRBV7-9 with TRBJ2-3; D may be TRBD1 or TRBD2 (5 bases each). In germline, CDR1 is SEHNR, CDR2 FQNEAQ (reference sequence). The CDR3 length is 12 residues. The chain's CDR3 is CATKGTTDMQYF. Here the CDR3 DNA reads TGTGCCACAAAAGGGACCACAGATATGCAGTATTTT.

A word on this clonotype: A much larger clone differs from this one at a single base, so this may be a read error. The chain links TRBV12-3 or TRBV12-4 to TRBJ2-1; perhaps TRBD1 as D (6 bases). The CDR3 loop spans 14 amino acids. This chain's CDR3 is CASSLQGYYNERFF. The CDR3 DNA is TGTGCCAGCAGTTTACAGGGGTACTACAATGAGCGGTTCTTC.

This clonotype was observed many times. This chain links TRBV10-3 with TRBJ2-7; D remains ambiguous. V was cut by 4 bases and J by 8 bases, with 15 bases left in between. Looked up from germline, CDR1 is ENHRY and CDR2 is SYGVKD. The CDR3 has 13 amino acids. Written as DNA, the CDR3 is TGTGCCATCAGTGCAGATAGGCCATCAAAGCAGTACTTC. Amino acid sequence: CAISADRPSKQYF.

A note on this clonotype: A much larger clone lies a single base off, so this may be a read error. CDR3 sequence: CTSSALGTGEAFF. The CDR3 DNA reads as TGTACCAGCAGTGCCTTGGGGACAGGCGAAGCTTTCTTT. This chain uses TRBV6-1 with TRBJ1-1; 8 bases map to TRBD1. The germline V gene has CDR1 MNHNS and CDR2 SASEGT. This CDR3 has 13 amino acids.